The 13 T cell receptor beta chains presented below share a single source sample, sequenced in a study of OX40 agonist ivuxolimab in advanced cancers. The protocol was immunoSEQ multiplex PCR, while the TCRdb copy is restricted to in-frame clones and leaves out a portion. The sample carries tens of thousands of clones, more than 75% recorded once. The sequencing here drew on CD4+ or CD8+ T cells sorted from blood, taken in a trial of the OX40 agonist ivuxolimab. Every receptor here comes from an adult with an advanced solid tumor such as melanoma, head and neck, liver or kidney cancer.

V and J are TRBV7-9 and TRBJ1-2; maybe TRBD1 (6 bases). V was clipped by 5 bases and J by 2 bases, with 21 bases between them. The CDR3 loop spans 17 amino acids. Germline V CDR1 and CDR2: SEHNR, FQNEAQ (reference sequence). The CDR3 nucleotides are TGTGCCAGCAGCCCACCGGGACATGTTGAGCCGAACTATGGCTACACCTTC. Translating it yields CASSPPGHVEPNYGYTF.

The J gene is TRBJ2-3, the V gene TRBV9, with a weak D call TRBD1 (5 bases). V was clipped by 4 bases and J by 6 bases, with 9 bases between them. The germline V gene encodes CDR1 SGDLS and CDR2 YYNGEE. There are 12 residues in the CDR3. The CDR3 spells CASSTNRDTQYF. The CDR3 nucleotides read TGTGCCAGCAGCACTAACAGGGATACGCAGTATTTT.

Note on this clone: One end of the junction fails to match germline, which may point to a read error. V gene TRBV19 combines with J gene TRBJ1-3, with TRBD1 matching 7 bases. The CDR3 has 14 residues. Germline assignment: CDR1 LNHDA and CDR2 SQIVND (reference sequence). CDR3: CASSMGQLGNTIYF. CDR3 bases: TGTGCCAGTAGTATGGGACAGCTAGGAAACACCATATACTTT.

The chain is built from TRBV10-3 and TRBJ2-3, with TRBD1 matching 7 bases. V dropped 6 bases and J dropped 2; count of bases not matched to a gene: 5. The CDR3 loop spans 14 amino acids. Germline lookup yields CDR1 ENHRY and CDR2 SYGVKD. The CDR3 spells CAISETGFTDTQYF. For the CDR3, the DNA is TGTGCCATCAGCGAGACAGGGTTCACAGATACGCAGTATTTT.

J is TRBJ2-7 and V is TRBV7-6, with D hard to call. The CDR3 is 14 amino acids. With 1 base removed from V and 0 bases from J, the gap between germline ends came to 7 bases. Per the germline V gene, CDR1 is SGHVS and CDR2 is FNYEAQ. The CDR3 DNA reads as TGTGCCAGCAGCTTAGGGACGGACTCCTACGAGCAGTACTTC. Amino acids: CASSLGTDSYEQYF.

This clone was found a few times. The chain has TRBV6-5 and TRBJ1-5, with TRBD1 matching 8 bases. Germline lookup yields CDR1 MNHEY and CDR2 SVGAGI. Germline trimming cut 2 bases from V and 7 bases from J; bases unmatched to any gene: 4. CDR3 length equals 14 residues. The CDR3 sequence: CASSYQGAGQPQHF. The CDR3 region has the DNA TGTGCCAGCAGTTACCAGGGGGCGGGGCAGCCCCAGCATTTT.

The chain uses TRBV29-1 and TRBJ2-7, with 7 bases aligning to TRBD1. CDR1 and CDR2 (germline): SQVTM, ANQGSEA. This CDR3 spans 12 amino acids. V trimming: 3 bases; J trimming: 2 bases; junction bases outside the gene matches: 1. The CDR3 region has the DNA TGCAGCGTTGAGGACAGGCCCTACGAGCAGTACTTC. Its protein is CSVEDRPYEQYF.

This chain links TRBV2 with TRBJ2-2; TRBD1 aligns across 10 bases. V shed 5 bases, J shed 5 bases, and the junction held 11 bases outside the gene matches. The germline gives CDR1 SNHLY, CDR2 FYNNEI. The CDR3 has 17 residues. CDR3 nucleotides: TGTGCCAGCAGTTTCGGCCGGGACAGGGGTTGGACCGGGGAGCTGTTTTTT. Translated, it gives CASSFGRDRGWTGELFF.

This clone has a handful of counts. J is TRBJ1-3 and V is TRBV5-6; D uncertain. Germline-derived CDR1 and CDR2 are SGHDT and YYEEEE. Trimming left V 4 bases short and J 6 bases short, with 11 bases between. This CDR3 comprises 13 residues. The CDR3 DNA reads TGTGCCAGCAGCCAAGTCGTGGTAAACACCATATATTTT. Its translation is CASSQVVVNTIYF.

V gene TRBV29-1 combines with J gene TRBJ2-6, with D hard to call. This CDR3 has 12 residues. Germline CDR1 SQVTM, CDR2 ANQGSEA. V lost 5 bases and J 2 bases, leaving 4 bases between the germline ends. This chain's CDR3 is CSVPTGANVLTF. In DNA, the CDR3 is TGCAGCGTTCCTACTGGGGCCAACGTCCTGACTTTC.

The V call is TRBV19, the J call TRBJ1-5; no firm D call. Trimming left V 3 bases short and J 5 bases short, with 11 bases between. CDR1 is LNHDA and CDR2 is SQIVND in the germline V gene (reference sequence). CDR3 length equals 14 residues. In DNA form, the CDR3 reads TGTGCCAGTAGTATCCTCCCGGCAGATCAGCCCCAGCATTTT. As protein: CASSILPADQPQHF.

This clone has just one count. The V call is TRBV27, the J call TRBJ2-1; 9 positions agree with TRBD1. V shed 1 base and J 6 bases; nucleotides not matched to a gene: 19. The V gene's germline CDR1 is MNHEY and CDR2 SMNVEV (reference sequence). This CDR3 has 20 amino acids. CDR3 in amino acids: CASSLLEATGGWASGNEQFF. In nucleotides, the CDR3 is TGTGCCAGCAGTTTATTGGAAGCCACAGGGGGCTGGGCTAGCGGCAATGAGCAGTTCTTC.

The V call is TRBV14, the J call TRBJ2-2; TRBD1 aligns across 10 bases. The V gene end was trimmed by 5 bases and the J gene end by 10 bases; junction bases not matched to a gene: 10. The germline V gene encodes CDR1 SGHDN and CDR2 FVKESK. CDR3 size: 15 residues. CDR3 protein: CASSLTGTGVMELFF. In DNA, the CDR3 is TGTGCCAGCAGCTTGACCGGGACAGGGGTCATGGAGCTGTTTTTT.